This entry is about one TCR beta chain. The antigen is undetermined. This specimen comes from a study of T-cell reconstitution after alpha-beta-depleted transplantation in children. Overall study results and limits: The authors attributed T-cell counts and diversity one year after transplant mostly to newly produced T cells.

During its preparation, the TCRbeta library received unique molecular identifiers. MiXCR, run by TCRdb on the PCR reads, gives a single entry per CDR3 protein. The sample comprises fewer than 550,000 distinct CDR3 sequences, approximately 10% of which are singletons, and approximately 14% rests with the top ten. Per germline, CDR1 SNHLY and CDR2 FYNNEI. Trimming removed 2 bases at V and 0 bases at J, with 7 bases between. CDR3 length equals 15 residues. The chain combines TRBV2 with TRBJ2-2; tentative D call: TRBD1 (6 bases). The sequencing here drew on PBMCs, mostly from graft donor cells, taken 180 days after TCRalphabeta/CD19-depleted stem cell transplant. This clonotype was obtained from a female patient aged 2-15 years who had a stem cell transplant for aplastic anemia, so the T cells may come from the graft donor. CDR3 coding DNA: TGTGCCAGCAGTGAAACAGGGTCGAACACCGGGGAGCTGTTTTTT. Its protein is CASSETGSNTGELFF.